One sample yielded the 19 T cell receptor beta chains listed below, sequenced in a study of regulatory T cells in long-lasting Graves disease. Arm-PCR of CDR3 regions with iRepertoire HTBI primers generated TCR beta libraries. Using its own MiXCR run on the multiplex PCR reads, TCRdb lists one record per CDR3 protein. The profile shows about 560,000 distinct CDR3 sequences, about 15% of them singletons. As for time point: newly diagnosed GD, antithyroid drugs for less than 3 months. The TCR library was made from RNA extracted from PBMCs. The same data also contributed to another study, on T cells in Graves' hyperthyroidism and ophthalmopathy.

Source: peripheral blood mononuclear cells (PBMCs), taken at new diagnosis, from a patient treated with antithyroid drugs. The receptors derive from a man younger than 35 with Graves disease.

The chain is built from TRBV19 and TRBJ2-1, with 8 bases lining up with TRBD2. Trimming cost V 4 bases and J 4 bases; bases outside gene matches: 12. The CDR3 has 17 amino acids. The germline CDR1 and CDR2 sequences are LNHDA and SQIVND (reference sequence). CDR3 residues: CASSKHLGSGGYNEQFF. DNA of the CDR3: TGTGCCAGTAGTAAGCACCTGGGAAGCGGGGGTTACAATGAGCAGTTCTTC.

The DNA of the CDR3 is TGCGCCAGCAGCCAAGCCAGGGGAGGCACTGAAGCTTTCTTT. Its translation: CASSQARGGTEAFF. The gene calls are TRBV4-1 and TRBJ1-1; a possible D gene is TRBD1 (6 bases). V was clipped by 1 base and J by 4 bases, with 10 bases between them. This CDR3 spans 14 amino acids. Germline CDR1 reads MGHRA; CDR2 reads YSYEKL.

This clonotype was seen a handful of times. The chain links TRBV5-1 to TRBJ2-5, with TRBD2 identical over 7 bases. Germline-derived CDR1 and CDR2 are SGHRS and YFSETQ. V lost 4 bases, J lost 2 bases, and 14 bases stayed unmatched. The CDR3 is made up of 17 amino acids. The CDR3 DNA reads as TGCGCCAGCAGCCTCCTACCGGCGGGGGTCCTGCAAGAGACCCAGTACTTC. This gives the protein CASSLLPAGVLQETQYF. The whole variable domain, filled in from reference TRBV5-1 and TRBJ2-5, reads KAGVTQTPRYLIKTRGQQVTLSCSPISGHRSVSWYQQTPGQGLQFLFEYFSETQRNKGNFPGRFSGRQFSNSRSEMNVSTLELGDSALYLCASSLLPAGVLQETQYFGPGTRLLVL.

About this clonotype itself: Possible read error: a much larger clone is one base away. J is TRBJ2-3 and V is TRBV7-9; D may be TRBD1 (6 bases). Between the trimmed V and J ends, which lost 5 bases and 5 bases, there was a span of 29 bases. CDR3 size: 19 residues. Germline loops: CDR1 SEHNR, CDR2 FQNEAQ (reference sequence). The CDR3 reads CASSPYSTGAGDRGDTQYF. The CDR3 DNA reads TGTGCCAGCAGCCCCTACTCGACCGGGGCAGGGGATCGGGGAGATACGCAGTATTTT.

Points on this clonotype: One end of the junction is discordant with germline, which a read error may explain. This rearrangement joins TRBV7-7 to TRBJ2-2; unclear D gene. CDR3 length: 13 residues. Germline V gene sequence: CDR1 SSHAT, CDR2 FNYEAQ (reference sequence). The CDR3 region has the DNA TGTGCTAGCAGCTTAGACCTAGGCGGGGAGCTGTTTTTT. Encoded protein: CASSLDLGGELFF.

This clonotype was observed a handful of times. V gene TRBV5-4 combines with J gene TRBJ2-7, with TRBD2 matching over 7 bases. The CDR3 totals 12 residues. Trimming at V came to 2 bases and at J to 7 bases, leaving 3 bases not matched to a gene. CDR1 SGHNT and CDR2 YYREEE come from the germline V gene (reference sequence). The CDR3 loop is CASSFKAGEQYF. In nucleotides, the CDR3 is TGTGCCAGCAGCTTTAAAGCGGGGGAGCAGTACTTC.

This clonotype was picked up many times. This chain joins TRBV27 and TRBJ2-7; the D gene is possibly TRBD2 (5 bases). There are 15 residues in the CDR3. V gave up 3 bases and J gave up 6 bases, with 18 bases separating them. Per the germline V gene, CDR1 is MNHEY and CDR2 is SMNVEV (reference sequence). DNA of the CDR3: TGTGCCAGCAGTTTTGTTCGGGAAAACGTTAGCGAGCAGTACTTC. It is translated as CASSFVRENVSEQYF.

This clonotype was picked up a small number of times. The chain uses TRBV5-1 and TRBJ2-1; the D is unclear. Trimming left V 1 base short and J 3 bases short, with 14 bases between. The CDR3 consists of 16 residues. Germline V gene sequence: CDR1 SGHRS, CDR2 YFSETQ. CDR3 protein: CASSLSPALGYNEQFF. The CDR3 coding sequence is TGCGCCAGCAGCTTGTCCCCTGCTTTAGGCTACAATGAGCAGTTCTTC.

The chain joins TRBV28 to TRBJ1-1; D unresolved. V was shortened by 6 bases and J by 1 base, with 18 bases between the two germline ends. Germline CDR1 and CDR2: MDHEN and SYDVKM. There are 16 residues in the CDR3. In DNA, the CDR3 is TGTGCCAGCAGCTCACCCCGGACTTCACCGAACACTGAAGCTTTCTTT. As protein: CASSSPRTSPNTEAFF.

In nucleotides, the CDR3 is TGTGCCAGCAGGGCCGGGGGAGCGGGGAGAAACGAGCAGTACTTC. Protein sequence: CASRAGGAGRNEQYF. J is TRBJ2-7 and V is TRBV2, with TRBD2 matching over 7 bases. Germline values: CDR1 SNHLY, CDR2 FYNNEI. CDR3 size: 15 residues. The J segment lost 5 bases and the V segment lost 6 bases, leaving 13 bases of the junction unmatched. Variable domain in full (rest from reference TRBV2 and TRBJ2-7): EPEVTQTPSHQVTQMGQEVILRCVPISNHLYFYWYRQILGQKVEFLVSFYNNEISEKSEIFDDQFSVERPDGSNFTLKIRSTKLEDSAMYFCASRAGGAGRNEQYFGPGTRLTVT.

This clonotype was counted at least ten times. V is TRBV6-1 and J is TRBJ2-1, with 9 nucleotides matching TRBD1. The CDR3 is made up of 14 amino acids. Germline V gene sequence: CDR1 MNHNS, CDR2 SASEGT. The V gene end was trimmed by 6 bases and the J gene end by 2 bases; junction bases not matched to a gene: 2. DNA for the CDR3: TGTGCCAGCAGATGGACAGGGGCCTACAATGAGCAGTTCTTC. It codes for CASRWTGAYNEQFF.

This clonotype was seen ten or more times. The CDR3 here is CASSHTPMRQTYEQYF. CDR3 coding DNA: TGTGCCAGCAGTCACACACCCATGCGACAGACCTACGAGCAGTACTTC. The chain joins TRBV7-8 to TRBJ2-7; TRBD1 is a possible D gene (5 bases). The V and J ends lost 6 bases and 2 bases respectively, with 20 bases between them. Germline-derived CDR1 and CDR2 are SGHVS and FQNEAQ. CDR3 size: 16 residues.

This clonotype showed up just a few times. The chain combines TRBV20-1 with TRBJ1-5, with D possibly TRBD1 on 6 matching bases. The length of the CDR3 is 16 residues. V shed 0 bases and J shed 5 bases, with 17 bases lying between them. Germline V gene lookup returns CDR1 DFQATT and CDR2 SNEGSKA (reference sequence). Here the CDR3 reads CSARDRRLGAYQPQHF. The CDR3 DNA reads as TGCAGTGCTAGAGATCGTCGCTTGGGGGCCTATCAGCCCCAGCATTTT.

The rearrangement links TRBV12-5 to TRBJ2-1; 11 bases are a match to TRBD2. The trim removed 2 bases at V and 8 bases at J, leaving 5 bases unmatched. The CDR3 contains 15 residues. The germline V gene encodes CDR1 LGHNT and CDR2 FRNRAP. The CDR3 loop reads CASGLSLAGGYEQFF. CDR3 bases: TGTGCTAGTGGTTTGAGTCTAGCGGGAGGTTATGAGCAGTTCTTC.

This clonotype was seen only a few times. The chain joins TRBV20-1 to TRBJ1-2, with D uncertain. V shed 3 bases and J shed 0 bases, with 11 bases lying between them. The CDR3 is made up of 14 amino acids. Germline CDR1 and CDR2: DFQATT and SNEGSKA (reference sequence). The CDR3 loop is CSASSEGTNYGYTF. The CDR3 bases are TGCAGTGCTAGTTCGGAGGGAACTAACTATGGCTACACCTTC.

The chain uses TRBV3-1 and TRBJ1-4; no reliable D call. In germline, CDR1 is LGHDT, CDR2 YNNKEL (reference sequence). This CDR3 is 15 amino acids long. Trimming stripped 4 bases from V and 5 bases from J, with 14 bases between. For the CDR3, the DNA is TGTGCCAGCAGCCGCGGAAGGGCCTTAAATGAAAAACTGTTTTTT. Translating gives CASSRGRALNEKLFF.

J is TRBJ1-4 and V is TRBV27; unclear D gene. V dropped 5 bases and J dropped 1 base, with 14 bases sitting between them. The CDR3 runs 16 residues. Looked up from germline, CDR1 is MNHEY and CDR2 is SMNVEV (reference sequence). The CDR3 loop is CASSLFGGVTNEKLFF. DNA for the CDR3: TGTGCCAGCAGTCTCTTCGGTGGGGTAACTAATGAAAAACTGTTTTTT. Supplemented by reference TRBV27 and TRBJ1-4, the full variable domain reads EAQVTQNPRYLITVTGKKLTVTCSQNMNHEYMSWYRQDPGLGLRQIYYSMNVEVTDKGDVPEGYKVSRKEKRNFPLILESPSPNQTSLYFCASSLFGGVTNEKLFFGSGTQLSVL.

In this sample, this clonotype turned up a few times. The rearrangement links TRBV5-1 to TRBJ2-4; the D is unclear. V lost 0 bases and J lost 4, with 8 bases in between. CDR1 is SGHRS, CDR2 YFSETQ, per germline. The CDR3 is 14 residues long. The CDR3 DNA follows: TGCGCCAGCAGCTTGGCCTACAATAAAAACATTCAGTACTTC. Residues: CASSLAYNKNIQYF.

The chain carries TRBV6-1 and TRBJ2-7; 10 bases map to TRBD2. CDR3 length equals 18 residues. Germline V gene lookup returns CDR1 MNHNS and CDR2 SASEGT. With V trimmed by 0 bases and J by 3 bases, 11 bases remained unmatched. In DNA form, the CDR3 reads TGTGCCAGCAGTGAAGCGTATGGTCCTAGCGGGAGTTTCTACGAGCAGTACTTC. Translated, it gives CASSEAYGPSGSFYEQYF.